This T cell receptor (beta chain) was retrieved from a study of identical twins. Germline V gene sequence: CDR1 SGHRS, CDR2 YFSETQ. The length of the CDR3 is 17 residues. V dropped 0 bases and J dropped 5 bases, with 17 bases sitting between them. The donor group consisted entirely of healthy Caucasians. The cDNA had a unique molecular identifier and a template-switch universal primer site. TCRdb re-called the 5' RACE reads with MiXCR, one entry per CDR3 protein. Of about 570,000 distinct CDR3 sequences listed, 9% to 10% are singletons. This clonotype was detected a few times. Its target is not known. The study, taken as a whole, reports: There was an excess of low generation probability in the out-of-frame alpha sequences that twins shared.

This sample was shared with a second study, whose subject was yellow fever vaccine responses in identical twins.

The receptor's source is a woman younger than 30 in good health. Sequenced: PBMCs. The J gene is TRBJ2-2, the V gene TRBV5-1; D not resolved. The CDR3 protein is CASSLGAGAAATGELFF. The CDR3 DNA sequence: TGCGCCAGCAGCTTGGGGGCCGGAGCCGCTGCGACCGGGGAGCTGTTTTTT.